A single sample is the source of the 8 T cell receptor beta chains below, sequenced in a study of control samples from healthy donors and cancer patients. Sequencing used immunoSEQ multiplex PCR; TCRdb keeps in-frame clones, though not all of them. The sample has under 200,000 clones; about 90% are singletons. The specimen was blood. The receptors were gathered from a woman in her 30s in good health.

The CDR3 region has the DNA TGTGCCAGCAGCTTGGGGGACAATCGCTACACCTTC. Translating gives CASSLGDNRYTF. The V and J genes are TRBV5-5 and TRBJ1-2; tentatively, D is TRBD1 (6 bases). CDR1 is SGHKS, CDR2 YYEKEE, per germline (reference sequence). The CDR3 contains 12 residues. Trimming left V 0 bases short and J 9 bases short, with 9 bases between.

This clone was detected only a few times. The gene calls are TRBV21-1 and TRBJ2-7. TRBV21-1 is reported as a pseudogene. This CDR3 comprises 11 residues. In DNA form, the CDR3 reads TGTGCCAGCCGCAGGGAAATCGAGCAGTACTTC. Protein sequence: CASRREIEQYF.

This clone occurred a few times. This sequence joins TRBV2 and TRBJ1-3; a possible D gene is TRBD1 (5 bases). CDR3 length: 13 amino acids. CDR1 and CDR2 (germline): SNHLY, FYNNEI. The V end lost 11 bases, the J end lost 2 bases, and 13 bases lay between the germline ends. The CDR3 here is CAGGTDTGNTIYF. The CDR3 DNA is TGTGCCGGCGGGACGGACACTGGAAACACCATATATTTT. The variable domain in full, completed from reference TRBV2 and TRBJ1-3, reads EPEVTQTPSHQVTQMGQEVILRCVPISNHLYFYWYRQILGQKVEFLVSFYNNEISEKSEIFDDQFSVERPDGSNFTLKIRSTKLEDSAMYFCAGGTDTGNTIYFGEGSWLTVV.

The rearrangement links TRBV6-4 to TRBJ1-3; D is uncertain. This CDR3 is built from 15 residues. The V gene lost 0 bases and the J gene lost 1 base, with 7 bases spanning the gap. Germline CDR1 MRHNA, CDR2 SNTAGT. The CDR3 reads CASSDSMGSGNTIYF. CDR3 nucleotides: TGTGCCAGCAGTGACTCGATGGGTTCTGGAAACACCATATATTTT.

The rearrangement uses TRBV6-6 and TRBJ2-1; the D gene could be TRBD1 or TRBD2 (5 bases each). Looked up from germline, CDR1 is MNHNY and CDR2 is SVGAGI (reference sequence). Trimming took off 7 bases at V and 12 bases at J, with 19 bases between the two ends. The CDR3 is 13 amino acids. CDR3 residues: CASNNAGLSGQFF. The CDR3 DNA reads TGTGCCAGCAACAACGCAGGGTTAAGCGGGCAGTTCTTC.

The chain combines TRBV9 with TRBJ2-4; D perhaps matches TRBD2 (6 bases). Germline values: CDR1 SGDLS, CDR2 YYNGEE. V lost 7 bases to trimming and J lost 8 bases, with 13 bases between them. The CDR3 consists of 12 residues. The CDR3: CASGSGGYIQYF. The CDR3 DNA is TGTGCCAGCGGGTCCGGGGGATACATTCAGTACTTC.

The V and J genes are TRBV5-1 and TRBJ2-7; possible D gene TRBD1, 6 bases. The CDR3 spans 16 residues. V lost 0 bases, J lost 5 bases, and 18 bases lay in between. The germline CDR1 and CDR2 sequences are SGHRS and YFSETQ. The CDR3 bases are TGCGCCAGCAGCTTGGGGGAATCAACCTGGGGGCACGAGCAGTACTTC. Translation: CASSLGESTWGHEQYF.

The chain couples TRBV6-4 to TRBJ1-2; D not resolved. CDR1 is MRHNA, CDR2 SNTAGT, per germline. The CDR3 is made up of 13 amino acids. With 2 bases removed from V and 4 bases from J, the gap between germline ends came to 8 bases. The CDR3 is CASSDRAGYGYTF. CDR3 nucleotide sequence: TGTGCCAGCAGTGACAGGGCGGGCTATGGCTACACCTTC.